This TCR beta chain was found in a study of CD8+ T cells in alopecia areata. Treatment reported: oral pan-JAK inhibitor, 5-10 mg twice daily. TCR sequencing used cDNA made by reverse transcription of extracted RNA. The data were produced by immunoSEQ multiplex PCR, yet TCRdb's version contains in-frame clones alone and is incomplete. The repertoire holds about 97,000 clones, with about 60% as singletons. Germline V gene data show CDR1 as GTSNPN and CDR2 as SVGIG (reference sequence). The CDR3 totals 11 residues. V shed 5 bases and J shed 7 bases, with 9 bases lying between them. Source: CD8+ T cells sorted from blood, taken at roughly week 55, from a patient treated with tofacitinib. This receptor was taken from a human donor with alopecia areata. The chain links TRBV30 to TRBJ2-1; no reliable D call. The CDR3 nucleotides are TGTGCCTGGGCCGTGGGGAATGAGCAGTTCTTC. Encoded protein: CAWAVGNEQFF. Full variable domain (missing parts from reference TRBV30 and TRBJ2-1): SQTIHQWPATLVQPVGSPLSLECTVEGTSNPNLYWYRQAAGRGLQLLFYSVGIGQISSEVPQNLSASRPQDRQFILSSKKLLLSDSGFYLCAWAVGNEQFFGPGTRLTVL.